Following are 8 T cell receptor beta chains from one sample sequenced in a study of CD8 T cells in ankylosing spondylitis. Their specific antigens are unknown. Findings and caveats of the study: Characteristic of ankylosing spondylitis blood, it appeared, was a TCR beta motif comprising about eight highly homologous variants.

TCRdb analysed the 5' RACE reads with MiXCR anew, one entry per CDR3 protein. The sample gives about 220,000 distinct CDR3 sequences, roughly 18% of which show up once; roughly 46% is in the top ten. Sequenced: blood, either unsorted or a sorted T cell fraction (not recorded which). These receptors were obtained from a male donor with ankylosing spondylitis.

This clonotype was found a few times. The genes are TRBV20-1 and TRBJ1-6; D is unclear. The germline V gene has CDR1 DFQATT and CDR2 SNEGSKA (reference sequence). With 4 bases removed from V and 8 bases from J, the gap between germline ends came to 21 bases. The CDR3 spans 16 residues. The CDR3 DNA reads TGCAGTGCTAAGTATATAACATCGGGTAGGGATTCACCCCTCCACTTT. Translation: CSAKYITSGRDSPLHF.

The chain joins TRBV2 to TRBJ1-1; no firm D call. The CDR3 has 15 residues. Germline lookup yields CDR1 SNHLY and CDR2 FYNNEI. V gave up 3 bases and J gave up 8 bases, with 19 bases separating them. For the CDR3, the DNA is TGTGCCAGCAGTGACCCCCGTGTCGGGCTGGAGGAAGCTTTCTTT. It codes for CASSDPRVGLEEAFF.

V usage is TRBV7-3 and J usage is TRBJ2-3; D is perhaps TRBD1 (5 bases). Germline V gives CDR1 SGHTA, CDR2 FQGTGA. The CDR3 sequence is 14 residues long. V shed 5 bases and J shed 0 bases, with 9 bases lying between them. In DNA form, the CDR3 reads TGTGCCAGCAGCCCAGGGTCGAGCACAGATACGCAGTATTTT. This codes for CASSPGSSTDTQYF.

The chain uses TRBV4-1 and TRBJ1-1; no reliable D call. The CDR3 length is 14 residues. Germline V gene sequence: CDR1 MGHRA, CDR2 YSYEKL. V lost 1 base, J lost 1 base, and 7 bases lay in between. CDR3 nucleotides: TGCGCCAGCAGCCAAGTATTAGGGAACACTGAAGCTTTCTTT. Protein sequence: CASSQVLGNTEAFF.

The V gene is TRBV11-2, the J gene TRBJ2-7; no clear D. V was shortened by 0 bases and J by 4 bases, with 10 bases between the two germline ends. This CDR3 contains 14 residues. Germline V gene lookup returns CDR1 SGHAT and CDR2 FQNNGV. CDR3 nucleotide sequence: TGTGCCAGCAGCTTAGATCCTGGCCTATACGAGCAGTACTTC. Translated, it gives CASSLDPGLYEQYF. The full variable domain, its missing parts supplied by reference TRBV11-2 and TRBJ2-7, is EAGVAQSPRYKIIEKRQSVAFWCNPISGHATLYWYQQILGQGPKLLIQFQNNGVVDDSQLPKDRFSAERLKGVDSTLKIQPAKLEDSAVYLCASSLDPGLYEQYFGPGTRLTVT.

The chain uses TRBV6-5 and TRBJ1-1; D not certain. With 0 bases removed from V and 0 bases from J, the gap between germline ends came to 11 bases. The germline CDR1 and CDR2 sequences are MNHEY and SVGAGI. This CDR3 region has 16 residues. CDR3 nucleotide sequence: TGTGCCAGCAGTTACTCGCCGGGGAAAATGAACACTGAAGCTTTCTTT. This codes for CASSYSPGKMNTEAFF.

Here the CDR3 reads CASSQGRYGYTF. The CDR3 DNA follows: TGTGCCAGCAGCCAGGGCCGTTATGGCTACACCTTC. This chain connects TRBV11-2 to TRBJ1-2, with D perhaps TRBD1 (5 bases). Trimming took off 5 bases at V and 5 bases at J, with 9 bases between the two ends. Germline loops: CDR1 SGHAT, CDR2 FQNNGV. The CDR3 has 12 amino acids. Complete variable domain (other parts from reference TRBV11-2 and TRBJ1-2): EAGVAQSPRYKIIEKRQSVAFWCNPISGHATLYWYQQILGQGPKLLIQFQNNGVVDDSQLPKDRFSAERLKGVDSTLKIQPAKLEDSAVYLCASSQGRYGYTFGSGTRLTVV.

In this sample, this clonotype turned up a few times. The V and J genes are TRBV5-8 and TRBJ1-6; D unresolved. The CDR3 loop spans 15 amino acids. Germline V gene lookup returns CDR1 SGHTS and CDR2 YDEGEE. Trimming took 0 bases from V and 5 from J, leaving 9 bases between them. CDR3 DNA: TGTGCCAGCAGCTTGGGCGGCTCGAATAATTCACCCCTCCACTTT. Its translation: CASSLGGSNNSPLHF.